The clone carrying this TCR beta chain was seen only once. Its antigen remains unidentified. Profiling relied on immunoSEQ multiplex PCR, and the TCRdb table lists in-frame clones only, not all of them. The repertoire holds approximately 69,000 clones, with around nine tenths as singletons. The data derive from a study of Tregs in tolerant kidney transplant recipients. Thawed PBMCs were FACS-sorted into unstimulated CD4+CD25+CD127- regulatory T cells, CD4+CD25- non-regulatory cells, CD4 and CD8 cells. The CDR3 consists of 14 residues. The V gene's germline CDR1 is GTSNPN and CDR2 SVGIG (reference sequence). V was trimmed by 0 bases and J by 4 bases, leaving 10 bases between them. Study findings and constraints: Biological reproducibility was not directly addressed in this study. Findings come from small patient numbers and require larger validation. Donor-specific Treg expansion exceeded global Treg expansion in tolerant patients, suggesting antigen drive.

This TCR was sampled from a human donor who received a combined kidney and bone marrow transplant. The source was CD4+ T cells from blood, collected before the transplant. The chain has TRBV30 and TRBJ1-5; D call uncertain. DNA of the CDR3: TGTGCCTGGAGTGTAGGTCACGGGAATCAGCCCCAGCATTTT. Protein: CAWSVGHGNQPQHF.